A single sample is the source of the 24 T cell receptor beta chains below, sequenced in a study of CD8+ T cells in alopecia areata (dated 2018 in TCRdb). Library construction relied on the immunoSEQ multiplex PCR assay. To provide template for TCR sequencing, every sample had RNA extracted and reverse transcribed into cDNA. The source is immuneACCESS, and TCRdb retained only in-frame sequences with V and J called. Part of the clones is not carried over; for the studies checked, unresolved V genes explain less than half of this, and the remainder is unexplained. The table for this sample lists around 150,000 clones; 50% to 65% of them were counted only once. 14% of the sample goes to the ten largest clones. Interpreted using the paper, the time point label stands for: 24 weeks on oral tofacitinib. In light of the paper, this sample's treatment or condition label describes: oral pan-JAK inhibitor, 5-10 mg twice daily.

The sample was CD4+ T cells sorted from blood, taken at week 24, from a patient treated with tofacitinib. Receptors originate from a human donor with alopecia areata.

The chain carries TRBV4-1 and TRBJ1-5; D call uncertain. Between the trimmed V and J ends, which lost 6 bases and 0 bases, there was a span of 15 bases. Germline-derived CDR1 and CDR2 are MGHRA and YSYEKL. The CDR3 has 16 amino acids. This CDR3 is CASRLALTSSNQPQHF. CDR3 in DNA: TGCGCCAGCAGACTTGCCCTAACTAGTAGCAATCAGCCCCAGCATTTT.

The chain uses TRBV6-1 and TRBJ1-2; TRBD1 aligns across 8 bases. CDR1 is MNHNS, CDR2 SASEGT, per germline. The V segment lost 6 bases and the J segment 8 bases; nucleotides outside the gene matches: 8. The CDR3 consists of 13 residues. The CDR3 reads CASRMTGATGYTF. Here the CDR3 DNA reads TGTGCCAGCAGGATGACAGGGGCGACGGGCTACACCTTC.

J is TRBJ2-1 and V is TRBV11-3, with D perhaps assigned TRBD1 or TRBD2 (5 bases each). CDR3 length: 13 residues. CDR1 and CDR2 from the germline V gene are SGHNT and YENEEA. V was pared by 10 bases and J by 4 bases, with 14 bases between. CDR3 coding DNA: TGTGCCACCACCACGGGGCCTTACAATGAGCAGTTCTTC. Protein product: CATTTGPYNEQFF.

A few counts support this clone. This chain joins TRBV29-1 and TRBJ1-2; TRBD1 agrees at 7 bases. This CDR3 is 13 amino acids long. V shed 4 bases and J 8 bases; nucleotides not matched to a gene: 10. Germline-derived CDR1 and CDR2 are SQVTM and ANQGSEA. The DNA of the CDR3 is TGCAGCGTTGGGGGACAGACATTGAAGGGCTACACCTTC. This gives the protein CSVGGQTLKGYTF.

The chain employs TRBV27 and TRBJ2-5, with TRBD1 matching over 8 bases. This CDR3 is 16 amino acids long. Germline V lookup: CDR1 MNHEY, CDR2 SMNVEV (reference sequence). The junction had 12 bases not matched to a gene; V was cut back by 4 bases and J by 5 bases. The DNA of the CDR3 is TGTGCCAGCAGTTCCGGGACAGGAGGATTCTCGGAGACCCAGTACTTC. This sequence encodes CASSSGTGGFSETQYF.

The rearrangement links TRBV7-9 to TRBJ2-1, with D possibly matching TRBD1 (5 bases). Germline CDR1 SEHNR, CDR2 FQNEAQ (reference sequence). Trimming pared 2 bases from V and 1 base from J, leaving 6 bases between. The CDR3 spans 14 residues. The CDR3 region has the DNA TGTGCCAGCAGCTTATCAGGGTCCTACAATGAGCAGTTCTTC. Amino acids: CASSLSGSYNEQFF.

V usage is TRBV29-1 and J usage is TRBJ1-2, with D unclear. CDR3 length equals 12 residues. The germline V gene encodes CDR1 SQVTM and CDR2 ANQGSEA. Trimming took off 7 bases at V and 7 bases at J, with 16 bases between the two ends. The CDR3 DNA follows: TGCAGCGCCGACACGGCGGGAGGTGGCTACACCTTC. Its translation: CSADTAGGGYTF.

The chain recombines TRBV4-2 with TRBJ1-2, with a possible D match to TRBD1 (5 bases). The CDR3 spans 14 residues. V lost 0 bases and J 4 bases, leaving 9 bases between the germline ends. Germline V gene data show CDR1 as LGHNA and CDR2 as YNFKEQ. The CDR3 spells CASSQDGGAYGYTF. The CDR3, as DNA: TGTGCCAGCAGCCAAGACGGGGGAGCCTATGGCTACACCTTC.

This chain connects TRBV6-5 to TRBJ1-1, with 7 bases that match TRBD1. The CDR3 is 15 amino acids. CDR1 is MNHEY, CDR2 SVGAGI, per germline. The trim removed 6 bases at V and 1 base at J, leaving 8 bases unmatched. The CDR3 here is CASRLADRENTEAFF. The CDR3 bases are TGTGCCAGCAGACTCGCCGACAGGGAGAACACTGAAGCTTTCTTT.

This clone was observed at least ten times. The chain couples TRBV10-3 to TRBJ1-5, with no clear D. Trimming took off 3 bases at V and 6 bases at J, with 18 bases between the two ends. CDR1 and CDR2 (germline): ENHRY, SYGVKD. CDR3 size: 16 residues. CDR3 sequence: CAISDPSVHVGQPQHF. CDR3 nucleotides: TGTGCCATCAGTGACCCCTCAGTTCATGTCGGTCAGCCCCAGCATTTT.

This clone was seen a handful of times. V and J are TRBV4-1 and TRBJ2-5; no clear D. The J call may be faulty, since TRBJ2-7 better matches the DNA end. The CDR3 has 13 amino acids. CDR1 is MGHRA, CDR2 YSYEKL, per germline. The CDR3 loop is CASSPVGRLEQYF. The CDR3 DNA follows: TGCGCCAGCAGCCCCGTGGGCAGGCTCGAGCAGTACTTC.

This clone was counted between two and nine times. The CDR3 DNA is TGTGCCAGCAGCAATCTTCGGCTCTACGGTCAGCCCCAGCATTTT. Its translation is CASSNLRLYGQPQHF. This rearrangement joins TRBV21-1 to TRBJ1-5. TRBV21-1 has pseudogene status. There are 15 residues in the CDR3.

This sequence joins TRBV2 and TRBJ1-2; 8 bases are a match to TRBD1. The CDR3 loop spans 14 amino acids. Trimming removed 7 bases from V and 4 bases from J; junction bases left unmatched: 8. CDR1 and CDR2 from the germline V gene are SNHLY and FYNNEI. The CDR3 sequence is CASNRADRAYGYTF. The CDR3 DNA sequence: TGTGCCAGCAATAGAGCGGACAGGGCCTATGGCTACACCTTC.

The V and J genes are TRBV19 and TRBJ1-1; no clear D. This CDR3 has 14 residues. V lost 3 bases and J 0 bases, leaving 8 bases between the germline ends. In germline, CDR1 is LNHDA, CDR2 SQIVND (reference sequence). CDR3 region: CASSISDMNTEAFF. The CDR3 DNA reads as TGTGCCAGTAGTATCTCAGACATGAACACTGAAGCTTTCTTT.

The J gene is TRBJ2-7, the V gene TRBV29-1; 8 nucleotides agree with TRBD1. Unmatched junction bases numbered 4, after V lost 6 bases and J lost 0 bases. The germline gives CDR1 SQVTM, CDR2 ANQGSEA. This CDR3 is built from 13 residues. The CDR3 DNA reads TGCAGCGTGGGACAGGTCAACTCCTACGAGCAGTACTTC. This gives the protein CSVGQVNSYEQYF.

The chain uses TRBV6-1 and TRBJ1-2; D perhaps matches TRBD1 (5 bases). Germline V gives CDR1 MNHNS, CDR2 SASEGT. The CDR3 covers 15 residues. V was cut by 1 base and J by 4 bases, with 13 bases left in between. CDR3 region: CASSEGGRAIYGYTF. CDR3 in DNA: TGTGCCAGCAGTGAAGGCGGCAGGGCTATCTATGGCTACACCTTC.

The rearrangement joins TRBV7-9 to TRBJ1-2; D possibly corresponds to TRBD1 (6 bases). V dropped 5 bases and J dropped 4 bases, with 11 bases sitting between them. Germline V gene sequence: CDR1 SEHNR, CDR2 FQNEAQ (reference sequence). CDR3 size: 13 residues. The CDR3 DNA reads as TGTGCCAGCAGCGCAGGGGCAGGCTATGGCTACACCTTC. Its protein is CASSAGAGYGYTF.

This clone was seen more than once but under ten times. V gene TRBV10-3 combines with J gene TRBJ2-7; 11 bases map to TRBD1. CDR3 length equals 14 residues. Germline V gene lookup returns CDR1 ENHRY and CDR2 SYGVKD. With V trimmed by 3 bases and J by 5 bases, 3 bases remained unmatched. The CDR3 DNA follows: TGTGCCATCAGTGAAGTGGGACAGGGGGACGAGCAGTACTTC. Translating it yields CAISEVGQGDEQYF.

The rearrangement joins TRBV29-1 to TRBJ2-5, with 7 nucleotides matching TRBD1. The CDR3 is 13 amino acids. Looked up from germline, CDR1 is SQVTM and CDR2 is ANQGSEA. After removal of 4 bases from V and 1 base from J, the junction contained 3 bases not matched to a gene. The CDR3 here is CSVVDRAQETQYF. CDR3 DNA: TGCAGCGTTGTCGACAGGGCCCAAGAGACCCAGTACTTC.

The J gene is TRBJ2-5, the V gene TRBV18, with a possible D match to TRBD2 (5 bases). V was clipped by 4 bases and J by 5 bases, with 14 bases between them. CDR1 is KGHSH and CDR2 is LQKENI in the germline V gene. This CDR3 region has 14 residues. The chain's CDR3 is CASSQYLGGETQYF. CDR3 sequence (DNA): TGTGCCAGCTCACAATACCTGGGCGGGGAGACCCAGTACTTC.

The CDR3 nucleotides are TGCAGTGCTAGGATGGAGACCCAGTACTTC. Amino acids: CSARMETQYF. The chain joins TRBV20-1 to TRBJ2-5, with D unresolved. The V end lost 3 bases, the J end lost 5 bases, and 4 bases lay between the germline ends. The CDR3 is 10 amino acids. Germline-derived CDR1 and CDR2 are DFQATT and SNEGSKA (reference sequence).

CDR3 sequence (DNA): TGTGCCAGCAACCAAGAGGGGGAGAACACTGAAGCTTTCTTT. Its protein product is CASNQEGENTEAFF. The chain has TRBV2 and TRBJ1-1; a weak D match, TRBD1 (6 bases). CDR1 is SNHLY, CDR2 FYNNEI, per germline. The CDR3 sequence is 14 residues long. The V end lost 7 bases, the J end lost 1 base, and 13 bases lay between the germline ends.

The chain joins TRBV29-1 to TRBJ1-1, with D tentatively TRBD1 (5 bases). This CDR3 is built from 13 residues. V lost 3 bases to trimming and J lost 4 bases, with 12 bases between them. Germline V lookup: CDR1 SQVTM, CDR2 ANQGSEA. The CDR3: CSVEGVGGTEAFF. The DNA for the CDR3 is TGCAGCGTTGAGGGGGTCGGGGGCACTGAAGCTTTCTTT. The full variable domain, rest sourced from reference TRBV29-1 and TRBJ1-1, is SAVISQKPSRDICQRGTSLTIQCQVDSQVTMMFWYRQQPGQSLTLIATANQGSEATYESGFVIDKFPISRPNLTFSTLTVSNMSPEDSSIYLCSVEGVGGTEAFFGQGTRLTVV.

The V and J genes are TRBV20-1 and TRBJ1-1; D is unresolved. This CDR3 has 11 amino acids. Trimming removed 1 base at V and 2 bases at J, with 2 bases between. CDR1 DFQATT and CDR2 SNEGSKA come from the germline V gene (reference sequence). CDR3: CSARANTEAFF. CDR3 DNA sequence: TGCAGTGCTAGAGCCAACACTGAAGCTTTCTTT.